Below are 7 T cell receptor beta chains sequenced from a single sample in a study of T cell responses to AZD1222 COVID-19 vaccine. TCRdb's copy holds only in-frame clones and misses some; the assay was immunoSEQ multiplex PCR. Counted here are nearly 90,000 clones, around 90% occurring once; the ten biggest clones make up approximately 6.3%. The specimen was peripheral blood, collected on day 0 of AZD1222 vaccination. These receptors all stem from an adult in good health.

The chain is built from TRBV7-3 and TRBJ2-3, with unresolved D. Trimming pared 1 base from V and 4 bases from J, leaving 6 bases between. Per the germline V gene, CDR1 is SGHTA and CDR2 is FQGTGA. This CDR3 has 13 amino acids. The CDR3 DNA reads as TGTGCCAGCAGCTTAATTGCCCCAGATACGCAGTATTTT. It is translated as CASSLIAPDTQYF.

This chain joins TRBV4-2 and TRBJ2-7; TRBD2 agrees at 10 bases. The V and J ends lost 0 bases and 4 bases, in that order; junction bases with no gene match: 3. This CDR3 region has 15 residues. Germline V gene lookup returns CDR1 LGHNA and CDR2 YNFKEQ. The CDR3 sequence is CASSQDLAGDYEQYF. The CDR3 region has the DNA TGTGCCAGCAGCCAAGATCTAGCGGGAGATTACGAGCAGTACTTC.

CDR3 nucleotides: TGCAGCGTTCCAAGGGGGGCGAGCTATGGCTACACCTTC. This gives the protein CSVPRGASYGYTF. The chain joins TRBV29-1 to TRBJ1-2; TRBD1 might be the D (6 bases). The CDR3 spans 13 residues. V dropped 5 bases and J dropped 4 bases, with 14 bases sitting between them. Germline CDR1 is SQVTM and CDR2 is ANQGSEA.

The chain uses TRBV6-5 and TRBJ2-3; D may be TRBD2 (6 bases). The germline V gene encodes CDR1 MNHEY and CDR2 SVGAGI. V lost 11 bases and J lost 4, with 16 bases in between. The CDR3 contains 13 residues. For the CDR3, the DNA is TGTGCCGGAACCACGGGAGACGCAGATACGCAGTATTTT. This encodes CAGTTGDADTQYF.

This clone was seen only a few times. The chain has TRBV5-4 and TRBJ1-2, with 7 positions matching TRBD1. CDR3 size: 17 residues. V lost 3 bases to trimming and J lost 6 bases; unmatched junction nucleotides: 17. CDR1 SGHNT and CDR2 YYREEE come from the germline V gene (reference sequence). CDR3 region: CASSSAWDRVKVDGYTF. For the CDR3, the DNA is TGTGCCAGCAGCTCAGCGTGGGACAGAGTGAAGGTGGATGGCTACACCTTC. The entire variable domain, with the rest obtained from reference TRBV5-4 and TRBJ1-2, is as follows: ETGVTQSPTHLIKTRGQQVTLRCSSQSGHNTVSWYQQALGQGPQFIFQYYREEENGRGNFPPRFSGLQFPNYSSELNVNALELDDSALYLCASSSAWDRVKVDGYTFGSGTRLTVV.

Here the CDR3 reads CASSAGTGNLGYEQYF. The CDR3 DNA is TGCGCCAGCAGTGCCGGGACAGGTAATCTTGGCTACGAGCAGTACTTC. The chain joins TRBV5-1 to TRBJ2-7; 8 bases map to TRBD1. Unmatched junction bases numbered 13, after V lost 5 bases and J lost 3 bases. Looked up from germline, CDR1 is SGHRS and CDR2 is YFSETQ. The CDR3 is made up of 16 amino acids.

In nucleotides, the CDR3 is TGTGCCAGCAAACGAGGGGCCTCCACAGATACGCAGTATTTT. Translated, it gives CASKRGASTDTQYF. J is TRBJ2-3 and V is TRBV6-5; the D gene could be TRBD1 or TRBD2 (5 bases each). Per germline, CDR1 MNHEY and CDR2 SVGAGI. Trimming pared 7 bases from V and 2 bases from J, leaving 13 bases between. There are 14 residues in the CDR3.